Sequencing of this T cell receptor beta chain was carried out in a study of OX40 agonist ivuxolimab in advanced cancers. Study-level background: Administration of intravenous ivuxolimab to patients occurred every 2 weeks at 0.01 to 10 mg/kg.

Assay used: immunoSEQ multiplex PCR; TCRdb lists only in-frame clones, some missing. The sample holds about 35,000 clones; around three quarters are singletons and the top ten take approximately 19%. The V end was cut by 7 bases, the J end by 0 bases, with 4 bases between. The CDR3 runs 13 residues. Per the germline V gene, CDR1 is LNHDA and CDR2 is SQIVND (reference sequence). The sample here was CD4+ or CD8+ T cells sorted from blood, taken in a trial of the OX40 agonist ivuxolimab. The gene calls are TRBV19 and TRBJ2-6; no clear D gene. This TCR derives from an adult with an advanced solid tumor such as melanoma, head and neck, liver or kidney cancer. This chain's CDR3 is CASTVSGANVLTF. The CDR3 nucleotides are TGTGCCAGTACGGTCTCTGGGGCCAACGTCCTGACTTTC.